Shown below are 26 T cell receptor beta chains from a single sample sequenced in a study of blood T cell repertoires in COVID-19. This table comes from immunoSEQ multiplex PCR, and its TCRdb copy is limited to in-frame clones, with some not included. The sample holds about 29,000 clones, approximately 81% seen once. Sequencing was carried out using peripheral blood. The receptors here all came from a man at least 80 years old with active COVID-19.

Here the CDR3 DNA reads TGTGCCAGCAGCCAAGATTCTAGGACAGGGGGCTACAATGAGCAGTTCTTC. Encoded protein: CASSQDSRTGGYNEQFF. V and J are TRBV3-1 (or the pseudogene TRBV3-2) and TRBJ2-1; 10 bases line up with TRBD1. Trimming at V came to 0 bases and at J to 3 bases, leaving 5 bases not matched to a gene. The CDR3 runs to 17 residues. Germline V gives CDR1 LGHDT, CDR2 YNNKEL (reference sequence).

The rearrangement uses TRBV18 and TRBJ2-1, with 7 nucleotides matching TRBD2. The germline gives CDR1 KGHSH, CDR2 LQKENI. After removal of 2 bases from V and 8 bases from J, the junction contained 12 bases not matched to a gene. The CDR3 extends over 16 amino acids. CDR3 bases: TGTGCCAGCTCACCAGGGTCTAGCGGTGTTTCCTATGAGCAGTTCTTC. Translation: CASSPGSSGVSYEQFF.

The chain combines TRBV6-1 with TRBJ2-4; 12 bases agree with TRBD2. Unmatched junction bases numbered 3, after V lost 0 bases and J lost 6 bases. Looked up from germline, CDR1 is MNHNS and CDR2 is SASEGT. This CDR3 spans 16 amino acids. The CDR3 here is CASSEASSGGGNIQYF. The CDR3 DNA is TGTGCCAGCAGTGAAGCGTCTAGCGGGGGGGGAAACATTCAGTACTTC.

The chain is built from TRBV7-9 and TRBJ2-1; TRBD2 matches at 13 bases. V lost 2 bases to trimming and J lost 3 bases; unmatched junction nucleotides: 4. The CDR3 spans 17 residues. The germline CDR1 and CDR2 sequences are SEHNR and FQNEAQ (reference sequence). The CDR3, as DNA: TGTGCCAGCAGCTTAAGGGGGACTAGCGGGGACTACAATGAGCAGTTCTTC. Translation: CASSLRGTSGDYNEQFF. The whole variable domain, filled in from reference TRBV7-9 and TRBJ2-1, reads DTGVSQNPRHKITKRGQNVTFRCDPISEHNRLYWYRQTLGQGPEFLTYFQNEAQLEKSRLLSDRFSAERPKGSFSTLEIQRTEQGDSAMYLCASSLRGTSGDYNEQFFGPGTRLTVL.

The sample holds a few counts of this clone. This chain uses TRBV19 with TRBJ2-2; TRBD1 agrees at 8 bases. The CDR3 has 16 amino acids. The V gene end was trimmed by 5 bases and the J gene end by 4 bases; junction bases not matched to a gene: 9. CDR1 is LNHDA and CDR2 is SQIVND in the germline V gene (reference sequence). CDR3 protein: CASSPDREVSTGELFF. The CDR3 coding sequence is TGTGCCAGTAGTCCGGACAGGGAAGTGAGCACCGGGGAGCTGTTTTTT.

The rearrangement joins TRBV7-9 to TRBJ2-7; the D is unclear. The V gene's germline CDR1 is SEHNR and CDR2 FQNEAQ (reference sequence). V lost 5 bases, J lost 0 bases, and 17 bases lay in between. The CDR3 is 16 residues long. For the CDR3, the DNA is TGTGCCAGCAGCGTAGGCCCAGGCGTATTCTCCTACGAGCAGTACTTC. This encodes CASSVGPGVFSYEQYF.

This chain connects TRBV10-3 to TRBJ2-7; TRBD2 matches 8 bases. CDR1 is ENHRY and CDR2 is SYGVKD in the germline V gene. V dropped 3 bases and J dropped 1; count of bases not matched to a gene: 5. CDR3 length: 15 amino acids. The CDR3 DNA follows: TGTGCCATCAGTGATACGGGACTAGTATCCTACGAGCAGTACTTC. It encodes CAISDTGLVSYEQYF.

The V call is TRBV11-3, the J call TRBJ2-1, with 7 bases aligning to TRBD2. CDR1 SGHNT and CDR2 YENEEA come from the germline V gene. V was clipped by 5 bases and J by 2 bases; unmatched bases: 9. This CDR3 is 16 amino acids long. CDR3 in amino acids: CASSPLGGGAYNEQFF. DNA for the CDR3: TGTGCCAGCAGCCCGTTAGGCGGGGGAGCCTACAATGAGCAGTTCTTC.

This clone was observed a handful of times. This chain links TRBV4-2 with TRBJ1-4; D is uncertain. Trimming left V 0 bases short and J 4 bases short, with 6 bases between. CDR1 and CDR2 from the germline V gene are LGHNA and YNFKEQ. The CDR3 length is 14 residues. The CDR3 region is CASSQDYGNEKLFF. In nucleotides, the CDR3 is TGTGCCAGCAGCCAAGATTACGGTAATGAAAAACTGTTTTTT.

The chain is built from TRBV3-1 (or the pseudogene TRBV3-2) and TRBJ1-5; D is uncertain. The CDR3 extends over 13 amino acids. The V end lost 0 bases, the J end lost 6 bases, and 6 bases lay between the germline ends. The germline gives CDR1 LGHDT, CDR2 YNNKEL (reference sequence). The CDR3: CASSQDSSQPQHF. The CDR3 DNA reads as TGTGCCAGCAGCCAAGACTCGAGTCAGCCCCAGCATTTT.

The rearrangement joins TRBV3-1 (or the pseudogene TRBV3-2) to TRBJ1-5, with no clear D. Deletions cut 4 bases from V and 9 bases from J, with 13 bases between. This CDR3 region has 13 residues. Germline CDR1 is LGHDT and CDR2 is YNNKEL (reference sequence). The CDR3 coding sequence is TGTGCCAGCAGCCCGACCGTTTCAGGGCCCCAGCATTTT. This translates into CASSPTVSGPQHF.

The genes are TRBV6-5 and TRBJ1-2; a possible D gene is TRBD1 (5 bases). CDR3 length: 13 residues. Trimming pared 2 bases from V and 4 bases from J, leaving 8 bases between. CDR1 MNHEY and CDR2 SVGAGI come from the germline V gene. The CDR3 protein is CASSYVGGYGYTF. In DNA form, the CDR3 reads TGTGCCAGCAGTTACGTGGGGGGCTATGGCTACACCTTC.

The chain employs TRBV6-5 and TRBJ2-1, with TRBD2 as a possible D gene (5 bases). V shed 4 bases and J shed 0 bases, with 13 bases lying between them. This CDR3 has 16 amino acids. The germline CDR1 and CDR2 sequences are MNHEY and SVGAGI. This CDR3 reads CASSSPTRPSYNEQFF. CDR3 DNA: TGTGCCAGCAGTTCTCCTACTAGGCCCTCCTACAATGAGCAGTTCTTC.

The V gene is TRBV4-2, the J gene TRBJ1-3; D possibly corresponds to TRBD1 (5 bases). V lost 0 bases to trimming and J lost 4 bases, with 7 bases between them. Germline loops: CDR1 LGHNA, CDR2 YNFKEQ. The CDR3 has 14 amino acids. CDR3: CASSQDRAGNTIYF. The CDR3 region has the DNA TGTGCCAGCAGCCAAGACAGGGCCGGAAACACCATATATTTT.

The rearrangement uses TRBV15 and TRBJ2-7, with 12 bases fitting TRBD1. J gave up 8 bases and V 3 bases, and 2 bases lay outside the gene matches. Germline V gene data show CDR1 as LNHNV and CDR2 as YYDKDF (reference sequence). The CDR3 contains 13 residues. The CDR3 bases are TGTGCCACCAGCAGGGGGACAGGGGGCAAGCAGTACTTC. Its translation: CATSRGTGGKQYF.

The DNA of the CDR3 is TGCGCCAGCAGCCAAGTGGGCAGTAGTTATGGCTACACCTTC. Protein sequence: CASSQVGSSYGYTF. The V call is TRBV4-1, the J call TRBJ1-2; D is ambiguous. The CDR3 is 14 residues long. Trimming took off 1 base at V and 5 bases at J, with 11 bases between the two ends. Germline V gene sequence: CDR1 MGHRA, CDR2 YSYEKL.

The chain recombines TRBV30 with TRBJ1-4; 9 nucleotides align to TRBD1. This CDR3 contains 15 residues. Germline V gives CDR1 GTSNPN, CDR2 SVGIG (reference sequence). V shed 4 bases and J 7 bases; nucleotides not matched to a gene: 10. DNA for the CDR3: TGTGCCTGGAACAATGGACAGGGGCGTAGTGAAAAACTGTTTTTT. It translates to CAWNNGQGRSEKLFF.

This clone was recorded once. The genes are TRBV7-9 and TRBJ1-3, with D unresolved. Germline CDR1 reads SEHNR; CDR2 reads FQNEAQ (reference sequence). This CDR3 has 17 residues. V was trimmed by 5 bases and J by 0 bases, leaving 17 bases between them. Here the CDR3 DNA reads TGTGCCAGCAGCCCCCGGGAAGGGTACATCTCTGGAAACACCATATATTTT. Translated: CASSPREGYISGNTIYF.

The gene calls are TRBV3-1 (or the pseudogene TRBV3-2) and TRBJ2-5; 11 bases line up with TRBD2. From germline, CDR1 is LGHDT and CDR2 YNNKEL (reference sequence). The junction had 5 bases not matched to a gene; V was cut back by 6 bases and J by 2 bases. This CDR3 is 15 amino acids long. CDR3 protein: CASRLGTSGQETQYF. CDR3 DNA sequence: TGTGCCAGCAGACTAGGGACTAGCGGTCAAGAGACCCAGTACTTC.

The sample holds a few counts of this clone. The genes are TRBV30 and TRBJ1-5; D unclear. The ends were cut back, 3 bases at V and 9 bases at J, with 15 bases in the middle. The CDR3 is 13 residues long. The germline gives CDR1 GTSNPN, CDR2 SVGIG (reference sequence). The CDR3 loop is CAWRAGRRMPQHF. The CDR3 coding sequence is TGTGCCTGGAGGGCAGGCCGGAGGATGCCCCAGCATTTT.

This sequence joins TRBV5-8 and TRBJ1-3, with a weak D call TRBD1 (5 bases). This CDR3 contains 13 residues. Deletions cut 5 bases from V and 7 bases from J, with 13 bases between. CDR1 is SGHTS, CDR2 YDEGEE, per germline. For the CDR3, the DNA is TGTGCCAGCAGGTCTGGTTGGGGCAACACCATATATTTT. This translates into CASRSGWGNTIYF.

V is TRBV19 and J is TRBJ1-2; tentative D call: TRBD1 (5 bases). Trimming pared 1 base from V and 6 bases from J, leaving 18 bases between. The CDR3 contains 16 residues. In germline, CDR1 is LNHDA, CDR2 SQIVND (reference sequence). CDR3 sequence (DNA): TGTGCCAGTAGTATAGGGGGCCAGGCCGACCTCCATGGCTACACCTTC. The encoded protein is CASSIGGQADLHGYTF.

The chain uses TRBV9 and TRBJ1-2, with 7 bases matching TRBD1. The V gene's germline CDR1 is SGDLS and CDR2 YYNGEE. The length of the CDR3 is 15 residues. The V gene end was trimmed by 4 bases and the J gene end by 4 bases; junction bases not matched to a gene: 10. CDR3 loop: CASSSRTGPFYGYTF. The CDR3 DNA is TGTGCCAGCAGCTCTCGGACAGGACCCTTCTATGGCTACACCTTC.

The J gene is TRBJ2-2, the V gene TRBV6-5; 8 bases map to TRBD1. With 7 bases clipped from V and 0 bases from J, the junction kept 4 bases outside the gene matches. Germline values: CDR1 MNHEY, CDR2 SVGAGI. CDR3 length: 15 residues. CDR3 in amino acids: CASTTGQANTGELFF. The CDR3 DNA follows: TGTGCCAGCACCACGGGACAGGCGAACACCGGGGAGCTGTTTTTT.

The genes are TRBV20-1 and TRBJ2-7, with 12 bases that match TRBD1. Looked up from germline, CDR1 is DFQATT and CDR2 is SNEGSKA (reference sequence). The V segment lost 3 bases and the J segment 6 bases; nucleotides outside the gene matches: 6. The CDR3 consists of 14 residues. DNA for the CDR3: TGCAGTGCTAGTGTCCGGGACAGGGGGCTCGAGCAGTACTTC. Translated: CSASVRDRGLEQYF.

The chain carries TRBV2 and TRBJ1-2, with 7 bases identical to TRBD1. The germline V gene encodes CDR1 SNHLY and CDR2 FYNNEI. The trim removed 6 bases at V and 4 bases at J, leaving 8 bases unmatched. The length of the CDR3 is 14 residues. The CDR3 DNA reads TGTGCCAGCAGCGACTTAGGGACAGTCTATGGCTACACCTTC. Its translation is CASSDLGTVYGYTF.